One and the same sample provided the 30 T cell receptor beta chains below, sequenced in a study of Graves' ophthalmopathy and Graves' hyperthyroidism listed by TCRdb under 2018. The sequencer was an Illumina HiSeq 2000. For repertoire sequencing, the TCR beta CDR3 regions were amplified from RNA transcripts. A first-round RT-PCR used HTBI primers with the Qiagen OneStep RT-PCR kit, followed by a second-round multiplex PCR, size selection and purification. Clones were called with MiXCR by TCRdb after fastp trimmed the public reads at Q25, and only in-frame beta chains were retained. A single entry per CDR3 protein holds the most common genes and DNA from its merged rows. The sample profile shows 1 million to 1.3 million distinct CDR3 sequences; roughly two fifths of them were found once. Around 10% of the sample is in the top ten clones. The specimen sequenced was peripheral blood or thyroid tissue (not recorded which). All receptors come from an adult man with Graves' hyperthyroidism.

A few counts support this clonotype. Relative to the germline gene, one junction end is altered; a read error may explain this. The V and J genes are TRBV10-2 and TRBJ1-5, with 8 bases aligning to TRBD1. CDR1 is WSHSY, CDR2 SAAADI, per germline. The CDR3 contains 16 residues. The CDR3 is CASSSSDRDGNQPQHF. The CDR3 DNA sequence: TGTGCCAGCAGTTCCTCGGACAGGGATGGCAATCAGCCCCAGCATTTT.

The CDR3 spells CASSLGTDLYSSYEQYF. The CDR3 DNA reads TGCGCCAGCAGCTTGGGGACGGACCTTTACAGCTCCTACGAGCAGTACTTC. This chain uses TRBV5-1 with TRBJ2-7, with D uncertain. Germline assignment: CDR1 SGHRS and CDR2 YFSETQ. V lost 0 bases and J 0 bases, leaving 16 bases between the germline ends. The CDR3 totals 17 residues.

The rearrangement uses TRBV2 and TRBJ2-5; TRBD1 aligns across 12 bases. Germline V gene data show CDR1 as SNHLY and CDR2 as FYNNEI. There are 16 residues in the CDR3. With V trimmed by 8 bases and J by 4 bases, 11 bases remained unmatched. As DNA, the CDR3 is TGTGCCAGCTCACCAAGGGACAGGGGGCGCGGAGAGACCCAGTACTTC. Protein sequence: CASSPRDRGRGETQYF.

This chain joins TRBV29-1 and TRBJ2-5, with 9 bases fitting TRBD1. The CDR3 spans 10 residues. The V gene's germline CDR1 is SQVTM and CDR2 ANQGSEA. V shed 3 bases, J shed 11 bases, and the junction held 1 base outside the gene matches. The CDR3 loop is CSVDGTGQYF. As DNA, the CDR3 is TGCAGCGTTGATGGGACAGGGCAGTACTTC.

The rearrangement links TRBV14 to TRBJ2-5; either TRBD1 or TRBD2 may fit D (5 bases each). Germline lookup yields CDR1 SGHDN and CDR2 FVKESK. The CDR3 runs 13 residues. V lost 0 bases and J 7 bases, leaving 9 bases between the germline ends. CDR3 nucleotides: TGTGCCAGCAGCCAAGATCGTGGGACGACCCAGTACTTC. Translating it yields CASSQDRGTTQYF. The full variable domain, with the rest looked up from reference TRBV14 and TRBJ2-5, is EAGVTQFPSHSVIEKGQTVTLRCDPISGHDNLYWYRRVMGKEIKFLLHFVKESKQDESGMPNNRFLAERTGGTYSTLKVQPAELEDSGVYFCASSQDRGTTQYFGPGTRLLVL.

The chain uses TRBV30 and TRBJ1-6, with 9 bases lining up with TRBD1. After removal of 5 bases from V and 14 bases from J, the junction contained 7 bases not matched to a gene. Germline CDR1 GTSNPN, CDR2 SVGIG (reference sequence). This CDR3 region has 12 residues. The CDR3 nucleotides read TGTGCCTGGCTCGTAGACAGGGGGTCCCTCCACTTT. Its protein product is CAWLVDRGSLHF.

In this sample, this clonotype turned up once. The chain is built from TRBV27 and TRBJ2-2, with 9 bases that match TRBD1. The J segment lost 4 bases and the V segment lost 2 bases, leaving 5 bases of the junction unmatched. The CDR3 contains 16 residues. In germline, CDR1 is MNHEY, CDR2 SMNVEV (reference sequence). The CDR3 region is CASSLRTGVGTGELFF. The CDR3 DNA reads TGTGCCAGCAGTTTAAGGACAGGGGTGGGCACCGGGGAGCTGTTTTTT.

This clonotype was recorded many times. This sequence joins TRBV4-1 and TRBJ2-5; possibly TRBD1 for D (5 bases). The CDR3 consists of 11 residues. CDR1 is MGHRA, CDR2 YSYEKL, per germline. Trimming shortened V by 3 bases and J by 8 bases, and 7 bases separated the two germline ends. This chain's CDR3 is CASSQRTTQYF. The CDR3 coding sequence is TGCGCCAGCAGCCAGAGGACAACCCAGTACTTC.

The table lists this clonotype with a count of one. This chain joins TRBV5-4 and TRBJ1-1; unclear D gene. V gave up 4 bases and J gave up 2 bases, with 12 bases separating them. Per germline, CDR1 SGHNT and CDR2 YYREEE (reference sequence). This CDR3 comprises 14 residues. The CDR3 region is CASSGAKGNTEAFF. CDR3 DNA: TGTGCCAGCAGCGGCGCCAAGGGAAACACTGAAGCTTTCTTT. Combining the CDR3 with reference TRBV5-4 and TRBJ1-1 gives the whole variable domain ETGVTQSPTHLIKTRGQQVTLRCSSQSGHNTVSWYQQALGQGPQFIFQYYREEENGRGNFPPRFSGLQFPNYSSELNVNALELDDSALYLCASSGAKGNTEAFFGQGTRLTVV.

This clonotype has a handful of counts. This chain joins TRBV29-1 and TRBJ2-1, with D uncertain. Germline-derived CDR1 and CDR2 are SQVTM and ANQGSEA. The germline V and J ends were trimmed by 3 bases and 7 bases, with 7 bases remaining between them. The CDR3 runs to 11 residues. DNA for the CDR3: TGCAGCGTTGAGGTGCGGAATGAGCAGTTCTTC. Translation: CSVEVRNEQFF.

The CDR3 nucleotides read TGTGCCAGCAGAAGAGCGGGGGCCTCCTACGAGCAGTACTTC. It translates to CASRRAGASYEQYF. The chain has TRBV6-2 or TRBV6-3 and TRBJ2-7, with 8 bases fitting TRBD2. With V trimmed by 6 bases and J by 0 bases, 4 bases remained unmatched. CDR1 MNHEY and CDR2 SVGEGT come from the germline V gene. The CDR3 has 14 residues.

This clonotype was counted ten times or more. The J gene is TRBJ2-5, the V gene TRBV7-2; TRBD1 might be the D (7 bases). The CDR3 loop spans 16 amino acids. Deletions cut 5 bases from V and 4 bases from J, with 20 bases between. Germline CDR1 and CDR2: SGHTA and FQGNSA. CDR3 loop: CASSQQGLAGSETQYF. CDR3 DNA: TGTGCCAGCAGCCAACAGGGGTTGGCGGGGTCAGAGACCCAGTACTTC.

This clonotype was seen repeatedly, ten times or more. CDR3 nucleotides: TGTGCCAGCAGCCAGGGGGGTCCGGAGACCCAGTACTTC. This translates into CASSQGGPETQYF. The rearrangement uses TRBV12-3 or TRBV12-4 and TRBJ2-5, with D possibly matching TRBD1 (7 bases). V lost 6 bases to trimming and J lost 5 bases, with 13 bases between them. The CDR3 has 13 residues.

The chain has TRBV15 and TRBJ2-7, with D tentatively TRBD2 (6 bases). CDR3 length: 14 residues. Germline V gene sequence: CDR1 LNHNV, CDR2 YYDKDF (reference sequence). V was trimmed by 3 bases and J by 6 bases, leaving 15 bases between them. CDR3 sequence: CATSSSGTRCEQYF. For the CDR3, the DNA is TGTGCCACCAGCAGCTCCGGGACTCGCTGCGAGCAGTACTTC.

The rearrangement joins TRBV2 to TRBJ2-7; 8 bases are a match to TRBD1. This CDR3 comprises 15 residues. The J segment lost 2 bases and the V segment lost 6 bases, leaving 9 bases of the junction unmatched. Germline V gene lookup returns CDR1 SNHLY and CDR2 FYNNEI. The CDR3 DNA sequence: TGTGCCAGCAGGGGTTTTCGACAGGGGACCTACGAGCAGTACTTC. It specifies CASRGFRQGTYEQYF.

This clonotype has ten or more counts. The chain uses TRBV24-1 and TRBJ2-5; TRBD1 agrees at 10 bases. Germline V gene sequence: CDR1 KGHDR, CDR2 SFDVKD. This CDR3 comprises 16 residues. With V trimmed by 4 bases and J by 4 bases, 8 bases remained unmatched. CDR3 region: CATSDPGTGDIETQYF. The CDR3 DNA follows: TGTGCCACCAGTGACCCCGGGACAGGGGATATAGAGACCCAGTACTTC.

This sequence joins TRBV5-1 and TRBJ2-7; 8 nucleotides line up with TRBD1. Losses at the gene ends were 4 bases for V and 5 bases for J; bases not matched to a gene: 11. Germline CDR1 is SGHRS and CDR2 is YFSETQ. The CDR3 contains 15 residues. The CDR3 DNA sequence: TGCGCCAGCAGCAAATCGGCAGGGGGCTTCAACGAGCAGTACTTC. Encoded protein: CASSKSAGGFNEQYF.

The gene calls are TRBV29-1 and TRBJ1-5; 7 positions agree with TRBD1. Trimming took 4 bases from V and 0 from J; bases not matched to a gene: 3. This CDR3 comprises 14 residues. Looked up from germline, CDR1 is SQVTM and CDR2 is ANQGSEA. The CDR3 sequence: CSVGGQSSNQPQHF. The CDR3 region has the DNA TGCAGCGTTGGGGGACAGAGTAGCAATCAGCCCCAGCATTTT.

On this clonotype itself: Just one base apart from a much larger clone, this may be a read error. This rearrangement joins TRBV29-1 to TRBJ1-2; D might be TRBD1 (5 bases). Germline V gives CDR1 SQVTM, CDR2 ANQGSEA. CDR3 length: 18 residues. The CDR3 reads CNVDRGGRAGEKGVGYTF. CDR3 bases: TGCAACGTTGATCGAGGAGGTAGAGCCGGCGAGAAAGGGGTCGGCTACACCTTC.

This chain links TRBV5-1 with TRBJ2-7; 9 bases fit TRBD1. Looked up from germline, CDR1 is SGHRS and CDR2 is YFSETQ. The CDR3 loop spans 15 amino acids. V dropped 4 bases and J dropped 3; count of bases not matched to a gene: 8. The CDR3 protein is CASSGKGQGYYEQYF. CDR3 sequence (DNA): TGCGCCAGCAGCGGAAAGGGACAGGGATACTACGAGCAGTACTTC.

This rearrangement joins TRBV10-3 to TRBJ2-6; possible D gene TRBD1, 6 bases. Per germline, CDR1 ENHRY and CDR2 SYGVKD. This CDR3 is 17 amino acids long. The germline V and J ends were trimmed by 10 bases and 0 bases, with 19 bases remaining between them. CDR3 region: CATSGQSVHSGANVLTF. CDR3 DNA: TGTGCCACGAGCGGACAGAGTGTTCACTCTGGGGCCAACGTCCTGACTTTC.

The rearrangement uses TRBV4-3 and TRBJ1-1; perhaps TRBD1 as D (6 bases). The CDR3 extends over 15 amino acids. Trimming cost V 3 bases and J 4 bases, with 15 bases left between them. In germline, CDR1 is LGHNA, CDR2 YSLEER. The CDR3 DNA reads TGCGCCAGCAGCCATTCGTGGGGGGCTGTCACTGAAGCTTTCTTT. As protein: CASSHSWGAVTEAFF.

This clonotype was counted at least ten times. The CDR3 DNA reads as TGTGCCACCGGGGGCAACCTCGCGGGTGATTACTACGAGCAGTACTTC. Its protein product is CATGGNLAGDYYEQYF. The V and J genes are TRBV15 and TRBJ2-7; maybe TRBD1 (6 bases). Deletions cut 8 bases from V and 3 bases from J, with 23 bases between. Germline lookup yields CDR1 LNHNV and CDR2 YYDKDF (reference sequence). This CDR3 comprises 16 residues.

As for this clonotype: Being one base from a much bigger clone, this may be a read error. The chain joins TRBV11-2 to TRBJ1-5; D unresolved. The germline V gene has CDR1 SGHAT and CDR2 FQNNGV. Deletions cut 4 bases from V and 5 bases from J, with 12 bases between. The CDR3 consists of 14 residues. CDR3 nucleotide sequence: TGTGCCAGCAGCTCAGGAGGGTGGGATCAGCCCCAGCATTTT. This translates into CASSSGGWDQPQHF.

The sample holds many counts of this clonotype. The chain has TRBV15 and TRBJ1-1; the match to TRBD1 covers 8 bases. Germline assignment: CDR1 LNHNV and CDR2 YYDKDF (reference sequence). CDR3 size: 16 residues. Germline trimming cut 3 bases from V and 4 bases from J; bases unmatched to any gene: 10. This chain's CDR3 is CATSRMTGVGGTEAFF. Here the CDR3 DNA reads TGTGCCACCAGCAGGATGACAGGGGTTGGGGGCACTGAAGCTTTCTTT. The entire variable domain, with the rest obtained from reference TRBV15 and TRBJ1-1, is as follows: DAMVIQNPRYQVTQFGKPVTLSCSQTLNHNVMYWYQQKSSQAPKLLFHYYDKDFNNEADTPDNFQSRRPNTSFCFLDIRSPGLGDTAMYLCATSRMTGVGGTEAFFGQGTRLTVV.

This clonotype was seen at least ten times. The chain is built from TRBV4-3 and TRBJ2-5; D is possibly TRBD1 or TRBD2 (5 bases each). Between the trimmed V and J ends, which lost 5 bases and 4 bases, there was a span of 11 bases. Germline V gives CDR1 LGHNA, CDR2 YSLEER. The CDR3 is 13 residues long. The CDR3 is CASSARDGETQYF. The CDR3 region has the DNA TGCGCCAGCAGCGCCCGGGACGGAGAGACCCAGTACTTC.

This clonotype was picked up many times. V and J are TRBV19 and TRBJ2-2; the D call may be TRBD1 or TRBD2 (6 bases each). Trimming pared 2 bases from V and 7 bases from J, leaving 17 bases between. This CDR3 contains 16 residues. The germline gives CDR1 LNHDA, CDR2 SQIVND (reference sequence). CDR3 DNA: TGTGCCAGTAGTATAAAGGGGTCACAGGGAGGCGGGGAGCTGTTTTTT. As protein: CASSIKGSQGGGELFF.

In regard to this clonotype: With a much larger clone just one base away, this may be a read error. The J gene is TRBJ2-7, the V gene TRBV5-1, with 9 positions matching TRBD1. This CDR3 has 14 amino acids. Per germline, CDR1 SGHRS and CDR2 YFSETQ. Here the CDR3 DNA reads TGCGCCGGCAGCCGACAGGGGGTGCGGTACGAGCAGTACTTC. Protein sequence: CAGSRQGVRYEQYF.

The rearrangement links TRBV5-5 to TRBJ2-5, with TRBD1 matching 9 bases. CDR3 length: 15 residues. Germline V CDR1 and CDR2: SGHKS, YYEKEE (reference sequence). V lost 4 bases and J lost 5; bases outside the gene matches: 9. The CDR3, as DNA: TGTGCCAGCAGCACAGGGACAGGGCGAGGGGAGACCCAGTACTTC. Translated, it gives CASSTGTGRGETQYF.

The rearrangement links TRBV7-8 to TRBJ2-1, with TRBD2 matching over 13 bases. CDR3 size: 18 residues. CDR1 and CDR2 from the germline V gene are SGHVS and FQNEAQ. The V and J ends lost 5 bases and 0 bases, in that order; junction bases with no gene match: 7. The chain's CDR3 is CASSLGLAGLSSYNEQFF. As DNA, the CDR3 is TGTGCCAGCAGCCTGGGACTAGCGGGGCTAAGCTCCTACAATGAGCAGTTCTTC.